This TCR beta chain emerged from a study of regulatory T cells in long-lasting Graves disease. Building of the TCR beta libraries involved iRepertoire HTBI primers and Arm-PCR of CDR3 regions. TCRdb re-analysed the multiplex PCR reads in MiXCR, keeping a single row per CDR3 protein. The table lists under 800,000 distinct CDR3 sequences, about 16% of them singletons, with under 20% in the top ten. This clonotype was recorded at least ten times. CDR3 length: 15 residues. V was pared by 3 bases and J by 0 bases, with 9 bases between. Germline CDR1 and CDR2: MNHEY and SMNVEV (reference sequence). Specified time point: newly diagnosed GD, antithyroid drugs for less than 3 months. Extracted RNA from PBMCs served as the source of the TCR library. Xi'an, China, was home to the endocrinology department that provided patients. A volume of approximately 8.4 milliliters of peripheral blood was collected in EDTA tubes.

Separately, the same data were catalogued under a study of T cells in Graves' hyperthyroidism and ophthalmopathy. Per that study: Researchers ran a first-round RT-PCR on the TCR CDR3 using the HTBI primer set.

The source of this sequence is a woman aged 30 to 39 with Graves disease. The sequenced sample was peripheral blood mononuclear cells (PBMCs), obtained at new diagnosis, from a patient treated with antithyroid drugs. The chain joins TRBV27 to TRBJ1-5; TRBD1 might be the D (5 bases). The CDR3 sequence is CASSFGAYSNQPQHF. Written as DNA, the CDR3 is TGTGCCAGCAGTTTCGGGGCATATAGCAATCAGCCCCAGCATTTT.